This TCR beta chain comes out of a study of blood T cells in healthy people across ages. Study findings and constraints: Unsorted PBMC material precluded a definitive naive versus antigen-experienced comparison. When one million T cells were used, diversity estimates were thought to be underestimates. Older individuals had lower TCR beta diversity per million T cells (the decline was roughly linear).

A sample-barcoded 5' primer and a J-beta primer mix were used in a second PCR of roughly 7 to 11 cycles. TCRdb passed the 5' RACE reads through MiXCR, listing each CDR3 protein once. The sample yields 1.5 million to 2 million distinct CDR3 sequences, about 28% seen once. Donation came from healthy Caucasian individuals in Russia who were aged about 6 to 95. The germline V gene has CDR1 SGHDT and CDR2 YYEEEE. The length of the CDR3 is 13 residues. The V end lost 4 bases, the J end lost 7 bases, and 12 bases lay between the germline ends. This clonotype was detected a few times. Antigen unknown. The source is a woman between 25 and 40 years old in good health. The J gene is TRBJ2-4, the V gene TRBV5-6, with D unresolved. What was sequenced was blood. The CDR3 sequence is CASSLPSFNIQYF. The CDR3 DNA sequence: TGTGCCAGCAGCCTCCCAAGCTTTAACATTCAGTACTTC. Full variable domain (rest looked up from reference TRBV5-6 and TRBJ2-4): DAGVTQSPTHLIKTRGQQVTLRCSPKSGHDTVSWYQQALGQGPQFIFQYYEEEERQRGNFPDRFSGHQFPNYSSELNVNALLLGDSALYLCASSLPSFNIQYFGAGTRLSVL.